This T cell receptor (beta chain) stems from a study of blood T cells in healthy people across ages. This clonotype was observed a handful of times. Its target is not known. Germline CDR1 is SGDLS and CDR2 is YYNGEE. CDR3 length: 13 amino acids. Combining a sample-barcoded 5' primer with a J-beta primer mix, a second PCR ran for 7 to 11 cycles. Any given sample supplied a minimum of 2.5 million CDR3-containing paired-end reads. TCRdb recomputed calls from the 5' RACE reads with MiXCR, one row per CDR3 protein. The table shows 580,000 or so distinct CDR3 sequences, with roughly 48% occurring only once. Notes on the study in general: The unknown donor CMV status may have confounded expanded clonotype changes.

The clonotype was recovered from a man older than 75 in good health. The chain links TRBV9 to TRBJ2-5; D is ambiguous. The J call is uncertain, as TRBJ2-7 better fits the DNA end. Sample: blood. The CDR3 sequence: CASSVDWKREQYF. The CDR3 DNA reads TGTGCCAGCAGCGTAGACTGGAAACGCGAGCAGTACTTC.